The T cell receptor (beta chain) under discussion was sequenced for a study of CXCR3-negative and CXCR3-positive naive CD8 T cells. The study, taken as a whole, reports: TRB CDR3s were more hydrophobic in CXCR3-positive than in CXCR3-negative naive cells.

As concerns this clonotype: What it recognizes is unknown.

Germline assignment: CDR1 SGHDN and CDR2 FVKESK. The CDR3 runs 14 residues. UMI-tagged TRB cDNA libraries were built via 5' RACE. TCRdb derives one entry per CDR3 protein from the 5' RACE reads, leaving out DNA. The sample totals some 130,000 distinct CDR3 sequences. Naive CD8+ T lymphocytes were specified as CD45RO-CCR7+CD27+CD95-. The TCR originated in a human donor in good health. Some clones in this sample may be carry-over from other donors' samples. The sequenced sample consisted of naive CXCR3+ CD8+ T cells from blood. Documented subset: CD45RO-CCR7+CD27+CD95- naive CD8+ T cells expressing CXCR3 (TNR3+). The chain has TRBV14 and TRBJ2-7. The CDR3: CASSPQQESYEQYF.